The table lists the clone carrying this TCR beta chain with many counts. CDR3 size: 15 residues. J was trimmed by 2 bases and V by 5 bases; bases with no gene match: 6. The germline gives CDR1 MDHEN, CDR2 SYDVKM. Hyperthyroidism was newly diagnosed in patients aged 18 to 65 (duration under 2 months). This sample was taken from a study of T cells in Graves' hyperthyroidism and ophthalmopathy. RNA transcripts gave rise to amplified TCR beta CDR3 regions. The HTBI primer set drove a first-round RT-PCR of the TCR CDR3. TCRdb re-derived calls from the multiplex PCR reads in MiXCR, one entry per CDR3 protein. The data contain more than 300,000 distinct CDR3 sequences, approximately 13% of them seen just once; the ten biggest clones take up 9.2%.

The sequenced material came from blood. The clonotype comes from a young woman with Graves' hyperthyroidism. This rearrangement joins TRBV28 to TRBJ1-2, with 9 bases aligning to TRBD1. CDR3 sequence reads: CASSVRQGVNYGYTF. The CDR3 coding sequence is TGTGCCAGCAGTGTGAGACAGGGGGTGAACTATGGCTACACCTTC.